One and the same sample provided the 21 T cell receptor beta chains below, sequenced in a study of T cells after posttransplantation cyclophosphamide (dated by TCRdb to about 2016). The treatment or condition label for this specimen denotes: high-dose cyclophosphamide on days +3 and +4 as single-agent GVHD prophylaxis. For conditioning, the PTCy patients got busulfan and fludarabine, then a related or unrelated marrow graft, followed by cyclophosphamide on days +3 and +4. Library construction relied on the immunoSEQ multiplex PCR assay. The table comes from immuneACCESS by way of TCRdb, which keeps in-frame sequences with V and J called. Part of the clones is missing from these tables; in studies checked, under half for an unresolved V gene and the rest for unknown reasons. For this sample there are around 40,000 clones; 90% appear just once. The biggest ten clones account for 2.5% of the sample.

The sample in question was PBMCs, obtained about 62 days after allogeneic stem cell transplant with posttransplant cyclophosphamide. These receptors were obtained from a male patient between 55 and 70 years old who received an allogeneic stem cell transplant from a related donor and was CMV-positive. Following a transplant, some T lymphocytes may have been derived from the graft donor.

The rearrangement links TRBV11-2 to TRBJ2-2, with a weak D call TRBD1 (6 bases). Trimming pared 4 bases from V and 7 bases from J, leaving 13 bases between. CDR3 length: 14 amino acids. Germline V gene sequence: CDR1 SGHAT, CDR2 FQNNGV. In nucleotides, the CDR3 is TGTGCCAGCAGCTCCAAACAGGGAAACGGGGAGCTGTTTTTT. It specifies CASSSKQGNGELFF. Using reference TRBV11-2 and TRBJ2-2 for the parts outside the CDR3, the full variable domain is EAGVAQSPRYKIIEKRQSVAFWCNPISGHATLYWYQQILGQGPKLLIQFQNNGVVDDSQLPKDRFSAERLKGVDSTLKIQPAKLEDSAVYLCASSSKQGNGELFFGEGSRLTVL.

The chain joins TRBV7-8 to TRBJ1-1; no clear D. V lost 5 bases, J lost 6 bases, and 22 bases lay in between. The CDR3 is 16 amino acids. Germline CDR1 is SGHVS and CDR2 is FQNEAQ. In DNA, the CDR3 is TGTGCCAGCAGCCGGCCCTGGGCGCGGGCGGAGGCTGAAGCTTTCTTT. This translates into CASSRPWARAEAEAFF.

In DNA form, the CDR3 reads TGTGCCAGCAGCTCCCAATGGACAGGGGGCAGTGAGCAGTTCTTC. Translating it yields CASSSQWTGGSEQFF. The J gene is TRBJ2-1, the V gene TRBV7-2, with 11 nucleotides matching TRBD1. The CDR3 contains 15 residues. Germline V CDR1 and CDR2: SGHTA, FQGNSA. Trimming removed 4 bases from V and 9 bases from J; junction bases left unmatched: 8.

The V and J genes are TRBV7-7 and TRBJ2-7, with D tentatively TRBD1 (6 bases). There are 12 residues in the CDR3. Germline-derived CDR1 and CDR2 are SSHAT and FNYEAQ (reference sequence). Trimming removed 4 bases at V and 8 bases at J, with 12 bases between. The CDR3 region is CASSSPRGKQYF. Written as DNA, the CDR3 is TGTGCCAGCAGCTCCCCGAGGGGGAAGCAGTACTTC.

This chain links TRBV30 with TRBJ2-5; no definite D call. The germline V and J ends were trimmed by 4 bases and 5 bases, with 14 bases remaining between them. CDR3 length equals 13 residues. CDR1 GTSNPN and CDR2 SVGIG come from the germline V gene (reference sequence). This CDR3 reads CAWTKSGLETQYF. Here the CDR3 DNA reads TGTGCCTGGACCAAATCGGGTCTGGAGACCCAGTACTTC. Looking up the rest from reference TRBV30 and TRBJ2-5 gives the full variable domain: SQTIHQWPATLVQPVGSPLSLECTVEGTSNPNLYWYRQAAGRGLQLLFYSVGIGQISSEVPQNLSASRPQDRQFILSSKKLLLSDSGFYLCAWTKSGLETQYFGPGTRLLVL.

This clone was detected once. The chain recombines TRBV7-9 with TRBJ2-1; TRBD2 matches 11 bases. V shed 4 bases, J shed 11 bases, and the junction held 4 bases outside the gene matches. This CDR3 contains 13 residues. Germline CDR1 reads SEHNR; CDR2 reads FQNEAQ (reference sequence). CDR3 nucleotides: TGTGCCAGCAGCTCGGGACTAGCGGTAAAGCAGTTCTTC. Protein: CASSSGLAVKQFF.

The V call is TRBV4-1, the J call TRBJ2-1; 7 positions match TRBD2. CDR3 length equals 17 residues. V shed 4 bases and J 8 bases; nucleotides not matched to a gene: 17. Per the germline V gene, CDR1 is MGHRA and CDR2 is YSYEKL. Written as DNA, the CDR3 is TGCGCCAGCAGCCCCCCCCCGTATCGGGGGGAGATAGATGAGCAGTTCTTC. This gives the protein CASSPPPYRGEIDEQFF.

The chain is built from TRBV2 and TRBJ2-7; D possibly matches TRBD1 or TRBD2 (5 bases each). Germline-derived CDR1 and CDR2 are SNHLY and FYNNEI. Between the trimmed V and J ends, which lost 3 bases and 7 bases, there was a span of 13 bases. CDR3 length: 13 amino acids. CDR3 coding DNA: TGTGCCAGCAGTGATTTGGGGGTTCGGGAGCAGTACGTC. Translated: CASSDLGVREQYV.

CDR3: CASSPAANYGYTF. The CDR3 DNA is TGTGCCAGCTCACCCGCAGCTAACTATGGCTACACCTTC. This chain uses TRBV18 with TRBJ1-2; D is unclear. The V end was cut by 3 bases, the J end by 0 bases, with 5 bases between. Per germline, CDR1 KGHSH and CDR2 LQKENI. This CDR3 region has 13 residues.

This clone was detected only a few times. The V and J genes are TRBV11-2 and TRBJ2-1; TRBD1 might be the D (6 bases). V shed 5 bases and J shed 10 bases, with 15 bases lying between them. The CDR3 runs to 13 residues. The germline CDR1 and CDR2 sequences are SGHAT and FQNNGV. This CDR3 reads CASSLTGKHEQFF. CDR3 nucleotide sequence: TGTGCCAGCAGCCTTACAGGGAAGCACGAGCAGTTCTTC.

The chain links TRBV4-1 to TRBJ1-5; 11 bases match TRBD1. Germline CDR1 and CDR2: MGHRA and YSYEKL. CDR3 length: 16 residues. The V segment lost 4 bases and the J segment 4 bases; nucleotides outside the gene matches: 6. CDR3 DNA: TGCGCCAGCAGCCCATCTGGGACAGGGGGTAATCAGCCCCAGCATTTT. It yields the protein CASSPSGTGGNQPQHF.

This clone has just a few counts. The V and J genes are TRBV5-1 and TRBJ1-2; no clear D gene. The germline V gene has CDR1 SGHRS and CDR2 YFSETQ. The CDR3 totals 15 residues. V was clipped by 0 bases and J by 6 bases, with 15 bases between them. The CDR3 DNA follows: TGCGCCAGCAGCTTGGGAAGCCCGGGGAGGGATGGCTACACCTTC. Its translation is CASSLGSPGRDGYTF.

The chain recombines TRBV2 with TRBJ2-7; TRBD1 aligns across 7 bases. CDR3 length equals 14 residues. Germline trimming cut 5 bases from V and 1 base from J; bases unmatched to any gene: 5. Germline V gives CDR1 SNHLY, CDR2 FYNNEI. The CDR3 protein is CASSRQGGSYEQYF. CDR3 nucleotide sequence: TGTGCCAGCAGTCGACAGGGTGGATCCTACGAGCAGTACTTC.

The V and J genes are TRBV7-9 and TRBJ1-1; no clear D. The germline gives CDR1 SEHNR, CDR2 FQNEAQ (reference sequence). V dropped 2 bases and J dropped 1 base, with 11 bases sitting between them. This CDR3 is built from 15 residues. In DNA form, the CDR3 reads TGTGCCAGCAGCTTATTGGCACAGAAGAACACTGAAGCTTTCTTT. Translating it yields CASSLLAQKNTEAFF.

The chain uses TRBV5-1 and TRBJ2-7; 10 bases map to TRBD1. This CDR3 is built from 13 residues. The V and J ends lost 3 bases and 5 bases, in that order; junction bases with no gene match: 2. Germline V gene lookup returns CDR1 SGHRS and CDR2 YFSETQ. CDR3 DNA: TGCGCCAGCAGCTGGGGGACAGGGGACGAGCAGTACTTC. This sequence encodes CASSWGTGDEQYF.

CDR3 DNA sequence: TGTGCCAGCAGCTTGGGGACTACGGGTCTTTACGAGCAGTACGTC. It codes for CASSLGTTGLYEQYV. The chain recombines TRBV7-8 with TRBJ2-7; 7 bases match TRBD2. The trim removed 3 bases at V and 4 bases at J, leaving 9 bases unmatched. Germline assignment: CDR1 SGHVS and CDR2 FQNEAQ. The length of the CDR3 is 15 residues.

The chain recombines TRBV5-4 with TRBJ2-7; a possible D gene is TRBD1 (6 bases). Germline CDR1 is SGHNT and CDR2 is YYREEE (reference sequence). The CDR3 spans 13 residues. Trimming stripped 0 bases from V and 9 bases from J, with 13 bases between. The CDR3 here is CASSLDRAQRQYV. CDR3 coding DNA: TGTGCCAGCAGCTTGGACAGGGCCCAACGGCAGTACGTC.

The chain recombines TRBV25-1 with TRBJ2-4, with a possible D match to TRBD1 (6 bases). The CDR3 runs 14 residues. The V and J ends lost 1 base and 8 bases respectively, with 12 bases between them. From germline, CDR1 is MGHDK and CDR2 SYGVNS. CDR3 DNA sequence: TGTGCCAGCAGTGAATTAGGGGGTCAGGACATTCAGTACTTC. Its protein is CASSELGGQDIQYF.

V and J are TRBV7-2 and TRBJ2-5; D unclear. The length of the CDR3 is 13 residues. V was cut by 5 bases and J by 5 bases, with 12 bases left in between. The germline V gene encodes CDR1 SGHTA and CDR2 FQGNSA. Here the CDR3 reads CASSTQVRETQYF. The CDR3 DNA is TGTGCCAGCAGCACTCAAGTACGGGAGACCCAGTACTTC.

The chain combines TRBV25-1 with TRBJ2-2; 7 nucleotides line up with TRBD2. The CDR3 is 14 residues long. With 4 bases clipped from V and 7 bases from J, the junction kept 6 bases outside the gene matches. Germline V gives CDR1 MGHDK, CDR2 SYGVNS. This CDR3 is CASSAGGRYGELFF. The CDR3, as DNA: TGTGCCAGCAGTGCCGGGGGGAGGTACGGGGAGCTGTTTTTT.

The chain uses TRBV4-1 and TRBJ1-2; the match to TRBD1 covers 7 bases. The CDR3 extends over 15 amino acids. CDR1 is MGHRA and CDR2 is YSYEKL in the germline V gene. V lost 0 bases to trimming and J lost 8 bases; unmatched junction nucleotides: 9. CDR3 in DNA: TGCGCCAGCAGCCAAGATAGGGAGACAGGGCAGGGCTACACCTTC. As protein: CASSQDRETGQGYTF.